Here is one T cell receptor beta chain with its context. Germline lookup yields CDR1 MNHEY and CDR2 SVGEGT. This CDR3 spans 16 amino acids. V was trimmed by 4 bases and J by 0 bases, leaving 14 bases between them. Measured with immunoSEQ multiplex PCR; TCRdb has only the in-frame clones, and not every one. In the table there are about 200,000 clones, 88% of which are singletons. This record belongs to a study of blood T cell repertoires in COVID-19. Study-level background: Acute and convalescent COVID-19 samples came from the United States, Italy and Spain. The analysed material was cDNA or gDNA that came from T cells, B-cell-depleted T cells, or PBMCs.

The TCR comes from a man between 35 and 55 years old with active or convalescent COVID-19. The V and J genes are TRBV6-2 or TRBV6-3 and TRBJ2-3; TRBD2 might be the D (6 bases). Source material: peripheral blood. Written as DNA, the CDR3 is TGTGCCAGCAGTTCTAAGGGCGGGGCGAGCACAGATACGCAGTATTTT. This gives the protein CASSSKGGASTDTQYF.